The 4 T cell receptor beta chains in this list originate from one sample, sequenced in a study of control samples from healthy donors and cancer patients. Sequenced by immunoSEQ multiplex PCR; TCRdb stores in-frame clones only, minus some. Altogether a few hundred thousand clones are present, 90% being singletons, with the ten largest covering 5% to 8%. The sample was PBMCs. The receptor source for this set is a man aged 35 to 55 with head and neck cancer.

The chain couples TRBV7-9 to TRBJ1-3; D is ambiguous. Trimming shortened V by 1 base and J by 7 bases, and 11 bases separated the two germline ends. The CDR3 sequence is 14 residues long. Germline values: CDR1 SEHNR, CDR2 FQNEAQ (reference sequence). This CDR3 is CASSLGDLGNTIYF. The DNA of the CDR3 is TGTGCCAGCAGCTTAGGAGACCTCGGGAACACCATATATTTT. Together with reference TRBV7-9 and TRBJ1-3, the CDR3 gives the full variable domain: DTGVSQNPRHKITKRGQNVTFRCDPISEHNRLYWYRQTLGQGPEFLTYFQNEAQLEKSRLLSDRFSAERPKGSFSTLEIQRTEQGDSAMYLCASSLGDLGNTIYFGEGSWLTVV.

This rearrangement joins TRBV4-2 to TRBJ2-5; 10 bases match TRBD2. After removal of 1 base from V and 5 bases from J, the junction contained 7 bases not matched to a gene. CDR3 length: 16 amino acids. The germline V gene has CDR1 LGHNA and CDR2 YNFKEQ. The CDR3 reads CASSQASGSVGETQYF. The CDR3 bases are TGTGCCAGCAGCCAAGCTAGCGGGAGTGTCGGCGAGACCCAGTACTTC.

CDR3: CASSVRWEWVDTQYF. The CDR3 DNA sequence: TGTGCCAGCAGTGTCCGGTGGGAGTGGGTAGATACGCAGTATTTT. The chain couples TRBV2 to TRBJ2-3; D is possibly TRBD2 (5 bases). With 4 bases removed from V and 5 bases from J, the gap between germline ends came to 16 bases. There are 15 residues in the CDR3. Per germline, CDR1 SNHLY and CDR2 FYNNEI.

The chain recombines TRBV10-1 with TRBJ1-2, with D perhaps TRBD1 (6 bases). The germline V gene has CDR1 WNHNN and CDR2 SYGVQD (reference sequence). This CDR3 contains 15 residues. V shed 2 bases and J shed 2 bases, with 12 bases lying between them. The CDR3 nucleotides are TGCGCCAGCAGTGAGACCAGGGGAGGCAACTATGGCTACACCTTC. Translated: CASSETRGGNYGYTF.